This T cell receptor beta chain was identified during a study of blood T cell repertoires in COVID-19. Across the study: PBMCs, B-cell-depleted T cells, or T cells were the source of the cDNA or gDNA that made up the material.

Sequenced by immunoSEQ multiplex PCR; TCRdb stores in-frame clones only, minus some. The sample consists of fewer than 450,000 clones, about nine tenths of them appearing once. This CDR3 is built from 11 residues. V was pared by 5 bases and J by 8 bases, with 2 bases of the junction left unmatched. Germline CDR1 reads LNHDA; CDR2 reads SQIVND (reference sequence). In terms of age and location, participants ranged from roughly 18 to 89 years and lived in roughly 22 US areas. The chain couples TRBV19 to TRBJ1-1, with 7 bases fitting TRBD1. This clonotype was obtained from a man aged 18 to 29 who had recovered from COVID-19. Sequencing was done on a sample of PBMCs or T cells enriched from blood (not recorded which). The DNA for the CDR3 is TGTGCCAGTAGTTGGACAGGAGAAGCTTTCTTT. This encodes CASSWTGEAFF.